This paragraph reports one T cell receptor beta chain. Its antigen is currently unknown. Specified time point: peripheral blood 6 weeks after treatment start. Locally advanced or metastatic urothelial carcinoma was present in patients. Pretreatment sampling and on-treatment sampling together yielded between 1 and 8 samples for each patient. These data come from a study of PD-L1 blockade in urothelial cancer. Study results and caveats: Durable-benefit patients had greater expansion of tumor-associated blood clones at 3 weeks.

A spike-in of synthetic TCR analog templates was added to each PCR. The repertoire was sequenced with immunoSEQ multiplex PCR; TCRdb's copy has only in-frame clones and lacks some. The sample carries more than 95,000 clones, roughly 88% recorded once. V was clipped by 2 bases and J by 1 base, with 11 bases between them. The CDR3 contains 15 residues. CDR1 LNHDA and CDR2 SQIVND come from the germline V gene (reference sequence). The genes are TRBV19 and TRBJ1-2, with TRBD1 as a possible D gene (6 bases). The clonotype comes from a man aged 50-60 years with urothelial cancer. Here the sequenced sample was PBMCs, taken around atezolizumab (anti-PD-L1) treatment. The CDR3 reads CASSIRGQSNYGYTF. DNA of the CDR3: TGTGCCAGTAGTATACGAGGACAGAGTAACTATGGCTACACCTTC.